This TCR beta chain derives from a study of blood T cell repertoires in COVID-19. Turning to the study itself: The origin of the acute and convalescent COVID-19 samples was the United States, Italy and Spain. T cells, B-cell-depleted T cells, or PBMCs supplied cDNA or gDNA.

V lost 2 bases, J lost 4 bases, and 5 bases stayed unmatched. Germline CDR1 and CDR2: LGHNA and YSLEER. This CDR3 has 15 amino acids. TCRdb's copy holds only in-frame clones and misses some; the assay was immunoSEQ multiplex PCR. The data hold approximately 91,000 clones, with roughly 79% observed a single time. The chain joins TRBV4-3 to TRBJ2-5, with 9 nucleotides matching TRBD1. The TCR comes from a woman at least 80 years old with acute or convalescent COVID-19. The sample was peripheral blood. The CDR3 loop is CASSQTGGKGETQYF. The CDR3 DNA reads as TGCGCCAGCAGCCAAACAGGGGGCAAGGGAGAGACCCAGTACTTC.